A selection of T cell receptor beta chains follows, all from one sample in a study of shared clonotypes between healthy human individuals. Using immunoSEQ multiplex PCR, the repertoire was profiled, and TCRdb retains in-frame clones only, with some absent. The sample comprises around 1 million clones, less than 85% of which are singletons, and over 1.3% rests with the top ten. What was sequenced was memory CD4+ T cells sorted from blood. The receptors stem from a young man in good health. Both conserved end residues are part of each CDR3. Each record gives: V gene, D gene, clone size, J gene, CDR3 protein, CDR3 DNA. D genes are given only for firm matches. Not all rows give a size; the values are once, few, many and, for expanded clones, a class.

V: TRBV30; D: -; size: -; J: TRBJ1-1; CDR3: CAWSVFGGVNTEAFF; DNA: TGTGCCTGGAGTGTATTCGGGGGAGTGAACACTGAAGCTTTCTTT
V: TRBV6-1; D: TRBD1; size: -; J: TRBJ1-5; CDR3: CASSDSGGGWQPQHF; DNA: TGTGCCAGCAGTGATTCAGGAGGGGGCTGGCAGCCCCAGCATTTT
V: TRBV12-5; D: -; size: few; J: TRBJ1-4; CDR3: CASGSGQVANEKLFF; DNA: TGTGCTAGTGGTTCGGGACAAGTAGCTAATGAAAAACTGTTTTTT
V: TRBV7-8; D: -; size: -; J: TRBJ1-3; CDR3: CASSLGGFSGNTIYF; DNA: TGTGCCAGCAGCTTAGGTGGCTTCTCTGGAAACACCATATATTTT
V: TRBV30; D: -; size: -; J: TRBJ1-4; CDR3: CAWKGERTALNEKLFF; DNA: TGTGCCTGGAAGGGGGAGCGGACAGCGCTTAATGAAAAACTGTTTTTT
V: TRBV7-2; D: TRBD2; size: -; J: TRBJ2-1; CDR3: CASSLAPLAGDPKQFF; DNA: TGTGCCAGCAGCTTAGCCCCTTTAGCGGGAGACCCCAAGCAGTTCTTC
V: TRBV7-2; D: -; size: -; J: TRBJ2-5; CDR3: CASSFRPIFSGETQYF; DNA: TGTGCCAGCAGCTTCAGGCCAATCTTTTCGGGAGAGACCCAGTACTTC
V: TRBV18; D: -; size: -; J: TRBJ1-1; CDR3: CASSPQDPDFNTEAFF; DNA: TGTGCCAGCTCACCACAGGACCCTGACTTTAACACTGAAGCTTTCTTT
V: TRBV19; D: -; size: -; J: TRBJ2-7; CDR3: CASSIVRDPLRLTAYEQYF; DNA: TGTGCCAGTAGTATAGTTCGGGACCCTCTCCGATTAACAGCCTACGAGCAGTACTTC
V: TRBV28; D: -; size: -; J: TRBJ1-3; CDR3: CASRKSGVGGNTIYF; DNA: TGTGCCAGCAGAAAGTCAGGGGTGGGCGGAAACACCATATATTTT
V: TRBV28; D: -; size: few; J: TRBJ1-5; CDR3: CASRDSNQPQHF; DNA: TGTGCCAGCAGAGATAGCAATCAGCCCCAGCATTTT
V: TRBV2; D: TRBD2; size: -; J: TRBJ2-3; CDR3: CASNGLAGHTDTQYF; DNA: TGTGCCAGCAACGGACTAGCCGGGCACACAGATACGCAGTATTTT
V: TRBV6-5; D: -; size: -; J: TRBJ1-2; CDR3: CASSYSKAARGYGYTF; DNA: TGTGCCAGCAGTTACTCGAAGGCAGCACGGGGCTATGGCTACACCTTC
V: TRBV6-6; D: -; size: -; J: TRBJ1-3; CDR3: CASTPRQRSSGNTIYF; DNA: TGTGCCAGCACCCCCCGACAGCGAAGCTCTGGAAACACCATATATTTT
V: TRBV6-1; D: -; size: -; J: TRBJ1-6; CDR3: CASSEGGGGFSPLHF; DNA: TGTGCCAGCAGTGAAGGTGGAGGGGGATTTTCACCCCTCCACTTT
V: TRBV6-5; D: -; size: few; J: TRBJ1-1; CDR3: CASSTLDSEAFF; DNA: TGTGCCAGCAGTACCCTGGATAGTGAAGCTTTCTTT
V: TRBV2; D: -; size: -; J: TRBJ2-7; CDR3: CASSEIQGSEQYF; DNA: TGTGCCAGCAGTGAGATTCAGGGGAGCGAGCAGTACTTC
V: TRBV6-4; D: -; size: -; J: TRBJ1-5; CDR3: CASREYSNQPQHF; DNA: TGTGCCAGCAGAGAGTATAGCAATCAGCCCCAGCATTTT
V: TRBV10-2; D: TRBD2; size: -; J: TRBJ2-3; CDR3: CASGGGRTGGDTQYF; DNA: TGCGCCAGCGGGGGCGGGAGGACTGGGGGAGATACGCAGTATTTT
V: TRBV7-9; D: -; size: -; J: TRBJ2-3; CDR3: CASSLDRSGGLTDTQYF; DNA: TGTGCCAGCAGCTTAGATCGGTCAGGGGGGCTTACCGATACGCAGTATTTT
V: TRBV6-5; D: -; size: -; J: TRBJ2-1; CDR3: CASSYGGTQGEQFF; DNA: TGTGCCAGCAGTTACGGTGGGACTCAGGGTGAGCAGTTCTTC
V: TRBV30; D: -; size: -; J: TRBJ2-7; CDR3: CAWSVLSSHEQYF; DNA: TGTGCCTGGAGTGTATTGTCATCCCACGAGCAGTACTTC
V: TRBV29-1; D: TRBD1; size: -; J: TRBJ2-1; CDR3: CSVALGTGYNEQFF; DNA: TGCAGCGTCGCACTAGGGACAGGATACAATGAGCAGTTCTTC